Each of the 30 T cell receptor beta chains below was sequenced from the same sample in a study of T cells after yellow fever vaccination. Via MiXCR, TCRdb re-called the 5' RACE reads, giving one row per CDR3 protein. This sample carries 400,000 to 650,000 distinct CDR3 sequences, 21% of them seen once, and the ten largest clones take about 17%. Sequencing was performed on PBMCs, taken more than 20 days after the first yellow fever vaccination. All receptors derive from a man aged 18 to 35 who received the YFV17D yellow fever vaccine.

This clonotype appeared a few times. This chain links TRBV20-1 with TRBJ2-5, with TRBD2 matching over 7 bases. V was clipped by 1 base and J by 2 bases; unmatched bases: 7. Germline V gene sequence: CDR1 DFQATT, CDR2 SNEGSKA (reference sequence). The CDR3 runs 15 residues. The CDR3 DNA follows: TGCAGTGCTAGAGGGCTAGCGGACACTCAAGAGACCCAGTACTTC. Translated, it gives CSARGLADTQETQYF.

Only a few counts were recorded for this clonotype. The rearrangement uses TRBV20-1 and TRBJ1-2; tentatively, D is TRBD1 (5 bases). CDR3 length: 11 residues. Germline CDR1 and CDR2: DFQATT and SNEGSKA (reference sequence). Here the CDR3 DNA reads TGCAGCGCGGGCGTCCAGGGTGGCTACACCTTC. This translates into CSAGVQGGYTF.

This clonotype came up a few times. CDR3 bases: TGTGCCAGCACGATAGGGGGGCCCGGGGAGCTGTTTTTT. This gives the protein CASTIGGPGELFF. V usage is TRBV6-2 or TRBV6-3 and J usage is TRBJ2-2; TRBD1 or TRBD2 may be the D gene (6 bases each). Trimming removed 7 bases at V and 6 bases at J, with 12 bases between. The germline gives CDR1 MNHEY, CDR2 SVGEGT. The CDR3 runs to 13 residues.

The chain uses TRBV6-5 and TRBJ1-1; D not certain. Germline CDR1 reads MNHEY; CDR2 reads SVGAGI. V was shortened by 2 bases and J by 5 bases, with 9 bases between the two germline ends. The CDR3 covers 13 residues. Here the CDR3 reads CASSYGRKTEAFF. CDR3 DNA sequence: TGTGCCAGCAGTTACGGGAGGAAGACTGAAGCTTTCTTT.

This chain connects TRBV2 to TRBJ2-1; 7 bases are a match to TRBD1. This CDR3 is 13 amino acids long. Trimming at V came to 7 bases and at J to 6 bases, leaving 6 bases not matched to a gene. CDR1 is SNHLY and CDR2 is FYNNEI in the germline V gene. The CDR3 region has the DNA TGTGCCAGCAAATGGGACAGTGGCAATGAGCAGTTCTTC. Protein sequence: CASKWDSGNEQFF.

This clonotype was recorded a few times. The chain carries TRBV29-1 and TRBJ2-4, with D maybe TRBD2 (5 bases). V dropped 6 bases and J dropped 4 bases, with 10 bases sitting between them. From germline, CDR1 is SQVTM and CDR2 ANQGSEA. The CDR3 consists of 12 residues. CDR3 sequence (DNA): TGCAGCGTCCGGACGGGGAAAAACATTCAGTACTTC. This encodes CSVRTGKNIQYF.

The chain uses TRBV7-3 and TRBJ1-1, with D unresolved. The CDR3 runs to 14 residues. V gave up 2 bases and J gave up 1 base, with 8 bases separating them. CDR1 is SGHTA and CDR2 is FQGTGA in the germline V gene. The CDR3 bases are TGTGCCAGCAGCTTAGGACCGGAGAACACTGAAGCTTTCTTT. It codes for CASSLGPENTEAFF.

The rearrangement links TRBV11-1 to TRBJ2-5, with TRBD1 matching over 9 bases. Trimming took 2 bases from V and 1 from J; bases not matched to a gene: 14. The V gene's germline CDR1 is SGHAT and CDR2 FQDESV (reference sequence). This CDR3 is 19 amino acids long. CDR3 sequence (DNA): TGTGCCAGCAGCTTATCTCCGTGGGGGACAGGGTATCTCCAAGAGACCCAGTACTTC. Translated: CASSLSPWGTGYLQETQYF. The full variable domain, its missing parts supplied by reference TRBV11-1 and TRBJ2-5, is EAEVAQSPRYKITEKSQAVAFWCDPISGHATLYWYRQILGQGPELLVQFQDESVVDDSQLPKDRFSAERLKGVDSTLKIQPAELGDSAMYLCASSLSPWGTGYLQETQYFGPGTRLLVL.

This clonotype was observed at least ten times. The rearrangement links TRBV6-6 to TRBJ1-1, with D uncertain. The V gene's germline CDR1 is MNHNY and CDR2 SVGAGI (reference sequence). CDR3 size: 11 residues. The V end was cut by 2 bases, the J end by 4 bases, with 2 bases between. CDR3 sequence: CASSYGTEAFF. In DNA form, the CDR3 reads TGTGCCAGCAGTTACGGCACTGAAGCTTTCTTT.

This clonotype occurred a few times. The CDR3 reads CASSQVGRGEQYV. Here the CDR3 DNA reads TGCGCCAGCAGCCAAGTAGGCAGGGGTGAGCAGTACGTC. The chain combines TRBV4-1 with TRBJ2-7; D is perhaps TRBD1 (6 bases). CDR1 is MGHRA and CDR2 is YSYEKL in the germline V gene. The CDR3 contains 13 residues. Trimming took off 1 base at V and 7 bases at J, with 11 bases between the two ends.

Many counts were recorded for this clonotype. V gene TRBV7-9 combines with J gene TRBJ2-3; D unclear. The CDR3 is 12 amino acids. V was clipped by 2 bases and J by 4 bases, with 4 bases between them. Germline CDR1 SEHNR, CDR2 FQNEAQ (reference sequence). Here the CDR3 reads CASSLTPDTQYF. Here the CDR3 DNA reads TGTGCCAGCAGCTTAACACCAGATACGCAGTATTTT.

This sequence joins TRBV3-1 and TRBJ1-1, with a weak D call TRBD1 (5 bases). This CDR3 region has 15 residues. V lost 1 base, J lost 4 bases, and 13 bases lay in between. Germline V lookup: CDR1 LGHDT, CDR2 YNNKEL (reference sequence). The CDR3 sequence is CASSQGGGRPTEAFF. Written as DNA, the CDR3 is TGTGCCAGCAGCCAAGGGGGGGGAAGGCCCACTGAAGCTTTCTTT.

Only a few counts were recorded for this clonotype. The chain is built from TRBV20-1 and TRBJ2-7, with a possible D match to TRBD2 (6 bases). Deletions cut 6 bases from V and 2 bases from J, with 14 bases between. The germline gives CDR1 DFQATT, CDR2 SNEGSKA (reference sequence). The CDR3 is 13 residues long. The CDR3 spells CSAPGGVAYEQYF. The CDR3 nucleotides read TGCAGTGCGCCGGGCGGGGTCGCCTACGAGCAGTACTTC.

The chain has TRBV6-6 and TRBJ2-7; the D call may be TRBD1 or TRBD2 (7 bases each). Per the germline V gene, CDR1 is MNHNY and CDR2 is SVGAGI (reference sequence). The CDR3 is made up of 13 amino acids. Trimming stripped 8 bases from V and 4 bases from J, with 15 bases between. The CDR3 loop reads CASRDSGKYEQYF. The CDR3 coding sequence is TGTGCCAGCCGGGACAGCGGGAAATACGAGCAGTACTTC.

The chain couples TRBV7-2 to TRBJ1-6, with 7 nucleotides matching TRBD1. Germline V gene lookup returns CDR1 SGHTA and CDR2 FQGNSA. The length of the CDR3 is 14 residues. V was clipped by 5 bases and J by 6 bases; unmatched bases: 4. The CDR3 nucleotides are TGTGCCAGCAGCCCGGACAGGCCTAATTCACCCCTCCACTTT. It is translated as CASSPDRPNSPLHF.

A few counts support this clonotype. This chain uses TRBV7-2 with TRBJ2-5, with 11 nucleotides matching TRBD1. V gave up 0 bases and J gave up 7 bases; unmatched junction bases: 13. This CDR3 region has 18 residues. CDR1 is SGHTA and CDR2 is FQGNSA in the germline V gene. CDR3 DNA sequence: TGTGCCAGCAGCTTAGCATCAGGAAGGACAGGGGGCGGCGGGACCCAGTACTTC. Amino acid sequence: CASSLASGRTGGGGTQYF.

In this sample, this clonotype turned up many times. The CDR3 region has the DNA TGTGCCAGCGAAAGTCATATGGGTGAGCAGTTCTTC. Amino acids: CASESHMGEQFF. V is TRBV7-9 and J is TRBJ2-1; D ambiguous. V gave up 8 bases and J gave up 9 bases, with 14 bases separating them. This CDR3 is 12 amino acids long. Germline CDR1 and CDR2: SEHNR and FQNEAQ (reference sequence).

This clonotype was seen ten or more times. This CDR3 is CASSYSLFENTEAFF. The DNA of the CDR3 is TGTGCCAGCAGTTACTCGCTATTCGAAAACACTGAAGCTTTCTTT. This sequence joins TRBV6-2 or TRBV6-3 and TRBJ1-1; no clear D. The CDR3 loop spans 15 amino acids. The V and J ends lost 0 bases and 2 bases respectively, with 10 bases between them. Germline loops: CDR1 MNHEY, CDR2 SVGEGT.

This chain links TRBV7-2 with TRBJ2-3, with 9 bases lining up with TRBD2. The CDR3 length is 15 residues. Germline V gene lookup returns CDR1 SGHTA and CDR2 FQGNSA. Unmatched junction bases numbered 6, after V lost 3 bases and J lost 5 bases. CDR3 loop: CASSFGAGGRDTQYF. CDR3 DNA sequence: TGTGCCAGCAGCTTCGGAGCGGGGGGAAGAGATACGCAGTATTTT.

The CDR3 sequence is CASRGTPIIGYTF. The CDR3 DNA is TGTGCCAGTAGGGGGACGCCCATTATTGGCTACACCTTC. The chain recombines TRBV19 with TRBJ1-2, with D perhaps TRBD1 (5 bases). Germline V gene data show CDR1 as LNHDA and CDR2 as SQIVND (reference sequence). V lost 6 bases and J 7 bases, leaving 15 bases between the germline ends. The length of the CDR3 is 13 residues.

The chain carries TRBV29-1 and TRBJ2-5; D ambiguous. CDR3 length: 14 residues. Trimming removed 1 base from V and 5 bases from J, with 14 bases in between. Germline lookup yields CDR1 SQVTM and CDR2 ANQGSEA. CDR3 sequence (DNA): TGCAGCGTTGAAGGGGTTGGGAATTCGGAGACCCAGTACTTC. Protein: CSVEGVGNSETQYF.

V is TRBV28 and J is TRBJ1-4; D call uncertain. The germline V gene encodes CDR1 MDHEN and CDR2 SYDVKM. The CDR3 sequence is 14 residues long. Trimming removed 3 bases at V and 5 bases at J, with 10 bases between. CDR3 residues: CASSFYGKNEKLFF. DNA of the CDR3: TGTGCCAGCAGTTTCTACGGGAAAAATGAAAAACTGTTTTTT. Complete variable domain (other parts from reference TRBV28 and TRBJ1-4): DVKVTQSSRYLVKRTGEKVFLECVQDMDHENMFWYRQDPGLGLRLIYFSYDVKMKEKGDIPEGYSVSREKKERFSLILESASTNQTSMYLCASSFYGKNEKLFFGSGTQLSVL.

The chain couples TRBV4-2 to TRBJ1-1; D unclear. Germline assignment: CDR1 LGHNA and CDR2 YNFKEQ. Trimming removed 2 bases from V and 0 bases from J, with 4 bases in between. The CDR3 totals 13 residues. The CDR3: CASSQPLNTEAFF. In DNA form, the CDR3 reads TGTGCCAGCAGCCAACCGTTGAACACTGAAGCTTTCTTT.

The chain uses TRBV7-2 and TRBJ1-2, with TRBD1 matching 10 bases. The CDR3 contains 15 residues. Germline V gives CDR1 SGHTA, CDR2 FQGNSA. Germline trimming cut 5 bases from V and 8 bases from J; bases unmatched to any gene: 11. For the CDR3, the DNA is TGTGCCAGCAGCCTAATGGGACAGGGGATTGGAGGCTACACCTTC. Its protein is CASSLMGQGIGGYTF.

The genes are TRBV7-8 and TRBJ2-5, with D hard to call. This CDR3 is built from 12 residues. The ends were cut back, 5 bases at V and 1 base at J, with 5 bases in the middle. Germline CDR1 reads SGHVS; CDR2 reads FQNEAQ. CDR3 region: CASSETQETQYF. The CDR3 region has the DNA TGTGCCAGCAGCGAGACCCAAGAGACCCAGTACTTC.

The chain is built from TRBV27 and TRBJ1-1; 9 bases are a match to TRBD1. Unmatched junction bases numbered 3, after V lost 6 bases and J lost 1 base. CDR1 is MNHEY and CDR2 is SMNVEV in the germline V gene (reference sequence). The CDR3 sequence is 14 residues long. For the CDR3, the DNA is TGTGCCAGCAGGCTGACAGGGGGGAACACTGAAGCTTTCTTT. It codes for CASRLTGGNTEAFF.

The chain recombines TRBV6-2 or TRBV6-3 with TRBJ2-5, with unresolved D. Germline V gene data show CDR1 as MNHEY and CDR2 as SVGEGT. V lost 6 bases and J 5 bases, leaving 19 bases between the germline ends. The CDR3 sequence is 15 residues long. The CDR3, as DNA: TGTGCCAGCAGCCGAGGACGGTTACCGCCGGAGACCCAGTACTTC. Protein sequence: CASSRGRLPPETQYF.

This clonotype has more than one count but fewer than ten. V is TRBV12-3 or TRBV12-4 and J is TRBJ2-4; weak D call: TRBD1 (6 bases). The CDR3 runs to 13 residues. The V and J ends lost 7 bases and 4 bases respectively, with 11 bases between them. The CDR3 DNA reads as TGTGCCAGCATGGACAGAGTAAAAAACATTCAGTACTTC. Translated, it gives CASMDRVKNIQYF.

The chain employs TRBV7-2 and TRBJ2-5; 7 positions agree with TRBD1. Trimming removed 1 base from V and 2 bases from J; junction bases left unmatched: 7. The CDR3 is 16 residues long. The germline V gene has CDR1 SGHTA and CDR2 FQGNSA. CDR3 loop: CASSLGSGGWQETQYF. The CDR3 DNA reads TGTGCCAGCAGCTTAGGGTCAGGGGGTTGGCAAGAGACCCAGTACTTC.

CDR3 residues: CASSVGGGLPHGYTF. The DNA for the CDR3 is TGTGCCAGCAGCGTAGGCGGAGGGCTCCCTCATGGCTACACCTTC. V is TRBV9 and J is TRBJ1-2; unclear D gene. The CDR3 totals 15 residues. CDR1 is SGDLS and CDR2 is YYNGEE in the germline V gene. V lost 0 bases to trimming and J lost 6 bases, with 15 bases between them.